The 16 T cell receptor beta chains below come from one sample, sequenced in a study of blood T cell repertoires in COVID-19. TCRdb keeps only in-frame clones here, not all; method: immunoSEQ multiplex PCR. The data contain more than 100,000 clones, 75% to 90% of them singletons. Sequencing was done on a sample of peripheral blood. The receptors stem from a human donor in a cohort sampled during active or convalescent COVID-19.

The chain combines TRBV5-4 with TRBJ1-3; a weak D match, TRBD1 (5 bases). Trimming cost V 0 bases and J 0 bases, with 10 bases left between them. The CDR3 contains 16 residues. CDR1 and CDR2 (germline): SGHNT, YYREEE (reference sequence). In nucleotides, the CDR3 is TGTGCCAGCAGCTTGGTAGGACAAGACTCTGGAAACACCATATATTTT. It codes for CASSLVGQDSGNTIYF.

This chain joins TRBV4-1 and TRBJ1-4; tentative D call: TRBD1 (5 bases). The germline CDR1 and CDR2 sequences are MGHRA and YSYEKL. The CDR3 length is 16 residues. Trimming took off 0 bases at V and 5 bases at J, with 13 bases between the two ends. The CDR3 DNA is TGCGCCAGCAGCCAAGAGGGGTCAGGGCTAAATGAAAAACTGTTTTTT. Amino acids: CASSQEGSGLNEKLFF.

This clone appeared a single time. The chain combines TRBV24-1 with TRBJ2-5, with D uncertain. The CDR3 is 15 amino acids. Germline V gives CDR1 KGHDR, CDR2 SFDVKD. Trimming took 3 bases from V and 5 from J, leaving 15 bases between them. Written as DNA, the CDR3 is TGTGCCACCAGTGATCCGGGTGGTGTCTGGGAGACCCAGTACTTC. The encoded protein is CATSDPGGVWETQYF.

This clone was counted once. This chain links TRBV4-3 with TRBJ2-3; possibly TRBD1 for D (6 bases). In germline, CDR1 is LGHNA, CDR2 YSLEER. CDR3 length: 12 amino acids. Trimming took off 4 bases at V and 7 bases at J, with 9 bases between the two ends. DNA of the CDR3: TGCGCCAGCAGCCGCGGACAGAATACGCAGTATTTT. This translates into CASSRGQNTQYF.

V and J are TRBV5-4 and TRBJ2-2, with 9 bases matching TRBD2. The CDR3 consists of 15 residues. V trimming: 2 bases; J trimming: 1 base; junction bases outside the gene matches: 0. Looked up from germline, CDR1 is SGHNT and CDR2 is YYREEE (reference sequence). The CDR3 DNA is TGTGCCAGCAGCTTAGCGGGGGGGAACACCGGGGAGCTGTTTTTT. It encodes CASSLAGGNTGELFF.

CDR3 sequence (DNA): TGTGCCAGCAGTTTAGATTGGGTCCCAGCGGGGGGCGGTTCCTACAATGAGCAGTTCTTC. Its translation: CASSLDWVPAGGGSYNEQFF. The rearrangement links TRBV27 to TRBJ2-1; 9 bases are a match to TRBD2. CDR1 is MNHEY and CDR2 is SMNVEV in the germline V gene (reference sequence). The CDR3 is made up of 20 amino acids. V lost 2 bases to trimming and J lost 1 base; unmatched junction nucleotides: 15.

The chain employs TRBV27 and TRBJ2-4, with 15 bases matching TRBD2. This CDR3 has 17 amino acids. The trim removed 2 bases at V and 9 bases at J, leaving 8 bases unmatched. CDR1 and CDR2 (germline): MNHEY, SMNVEV (reference sequence). CDR3 DNA sequence: TGTGCCAGCAGTTTACGCGGGACTAGCGGGGGGCCCAGCATTCAGTACTTC. This encodes CASSLRGTSGGPSIQYF.

This sequence joins TRBV18 and TRBJ2-1, with D tentatively TRBD1 (6 bases). The CDR3 covers 17 residues. The V end lost 2 bases, the J end lost 7 bases, and 21 bases lay between the germline ends. Germline lookup yields CDR1 KGHSH and CDR2 LQKENI. This CDR3 is CASSPTAQGSVGNEQFF. In DNA, the CDR3 is TGTGCCAGCTCACCAACCGCCCAGGGGTCGGTGGGAAATGAGCAGTTCTTC.

This clone has more than one count but fewer than ten. The chain couples TRBV7-8 to TRBJ1-2; D ambiguous. CDR3 length: 15 amino acids. V gave up 5 bases and J gave up 3 bases, with 16 bases separating them. Germline values: CDR1 SGHVS, CDR2 FQNEAQ. CDR3 residues: CASSPRPGVDYGYTF. Here the CDR3 DNA reads TGTGCCAGCAGCCCGAGGCCCGGGGTAGACTATGGCTACACCTTC. Complete variable domain (other parts from reference TRBV7-8 and TRBJ1-2): GAGVSQSPRYKVAKRGQDVALRCDPISGHVSLFWYQQALGQGPEFLTYFQNEAQLDKSGLPSDRFFAERPEGSVSTLKIQRTQQEDSAVYLCASSPRPGVDYGYTFGSGTRLTVV.

The chain employs TRBV11-3 and TRBJ2-3; D unresolved. Trimming stripped 1 base from V and 3 bases from J, with 5 bases between. The CDR3 covers 13 residues. Germline values: CDR1 SGHNT, CDR2 YENEEA. The CDR3 spells CASSLGVTDTQYF. In nucleotides, the CDR3 is TGTGCCAGCAGCTTAGGCGTGACAGATACGCAGTATTTT.

The chain carries TRBV10-1 and TRBJ1-5, with 7 nucleotides matching TRBD1. Germline CDR1 is WNHNN and CDR2 is SYGVQD (reference sequence). V dropped 8 bases and J dropped 4; count of bases not matched to a gene: 14. This CDR3 comprises 16 residues. The CDR3 is CASQLRQGQGNQPQHF. CDR3 DNA: TGCGCCAGCCAGCTCCGACAGGGCCAGGGAAATCAGCCCCAGCATTTT.

This clone was detected once. The chain uses TRBV9 and TRBJ1-1, with 7 bases fitting TRBD1. This CDR3 is built from 15 residues. Germline loops: CDR1 SGDLS, CDR2 YYNGEE. Trimming at V came to 3 bases and at J to 4 bases, leaving 9 bases not matched to a gene. The chain's CDR3 is CASSGDSRDSTEAFF. The CDR3 DNA follows: TGTGCCAGCAGCGGAGATAGCCGGGACAGCACTGAAGCTTTCTTT.

The V and J genes are TRBV15 and TRBJ1-5, with 9 bases fitting TRBD1. CDR1 and CDR2 from the germline V gene are LNHNV and YYDKDF (reference sequence). This CDR3 has 15 residues. With V trimmed by 0 bases and J by 6 bases, 3 bases remained unmatched. The CDR3 region is CATSRDPTGGQPQHF. The CDR3 coding sequence is TGTGCCACCAGCAGAGATCCGACAGGGGGTCAGCCCCAGCATTTT.

V usage is TRBV6-1 and J usage is TRBJ1-2, with 8 bases fitting TRBD1. The CDR3 runs 18 residues. Trimming removed 4 bases from V and 5 bases from J; junction bases left unmatched: 18. Germline values: CDR1 MNHNS, CDR2 SASEGT. In nucleotides, the CDR3 is TGTGCCAGCAGTGTAAGAGATGAGGCAGGGGGCTATCAGTATGGCTACACCTTC. Its translation is CASSVRDEAGGYQYGYTF.

Written as DNA, the CDR3 is TGTGCCAGCAGCCAAGGGACAGGGGGCTGGCAAAACATTCAGTACTTC. Translating it yields CASSQGTGGWQNIQYF. The V call is TRBV7-2, the J call TRBJ2-4; 12 bases are shared with TRBD1. This CDR3 has 16 amino acids. V lost 5 bases and J lost 5; bases outside the gene matches: 7. CDR1 SGHTA and CDR2 FQGNSA come from the germline V gene.

V usage is TRBV15 and J usage is TRBJ2-2; 14 bases agree with TRBD2. The germline CDR1 and CDR2 sequences are LNHNV and YYDKDF (reference sequence). There are 18 residues in the CDR3. V trimming: 1 base; J trimming: 4 bases; junction bases outside the gene matches: 5. This CDR3 is CATSRGLAGGPGTGELFF. The CDR3 DNA is TGTGCCACCAGCAGAGGACTAGCGGGGGGGCCGGGCACCGGGGAGCTGTTTTTT. Together with reference TRBV15 and TRBJ2-2, the CDR3 gives the full variable domain: DAMVIQNPRYQVTQFGKPVTLSCSQTLNHNVMYWYQQKSSQAPKLLFHYYDKDFNNEADTPDNFQSRRPNTSFCFLDIRSPGLGDTAMYLCATSRGLAGGPGTGELFFGEGSRLTVL.